This T cell receptor beta chain was retrieved from a study of T cell changes during pregnancy in multiple sclerosis. Trimming left V 3 bases short and J 1 base short, with 10 bases between. The CDR3 has 15 residues. Germline lookup yields CDR1 SGHTA and CDR2 FQGNSA. Here immunoSEQ multiplex PCR was the method, and the copy in TCRdb shows in-frame clones only, minus some. The data show about 30,000 clones, roughly 89% seen once. This sequence was found in a female donor in good health, enrolled as a control in a pregnancy study. The sample in question was CD4+ T cells from peripheral blood mononuclear cells, obtained in the third trimester of pregnancy. This sequence joins TRBV7-2 and TRBJ1-5, with a weak D call TRBD1 (5 bases). This CDR3 is CASSLGGSSNQPQHF. CDR3 nucleotides: TGTGCCAGCAGCTTGGGGGGGTCGAGCAATCAGCCCCAGCATTTT.